This TCR beta chain was recorded in a study of response to subunit inactivated influenza vaccine. TCRdb analysed the RT-PCR reads with MiXCR anew, one entry per CDR3 protein. Of 560,000 or so distinct CDR3 sequences in the sample, around 8% were seen once. General study results and limits: There was a suggestion from the authors that each seasonal influenza vaccination recruits few new T cells.

Regarding this clonotype: Its cognate antigen is unknown.

This CDR3 region has 13 residues. Between the trimmed V and J ends, which lost 2 bases and 5 bases, there was a span of 13 bases. In germline, CDR1 is DFQATT, CDR2 SNEGSKA (reference sequence). Sequences were derived from PBMCs from blood, sampled around 2 years after vaccination. J is TRBJ2-7 and V is TRBV20-1, with D tentatively TRBD1 or TRBD2 (5 bases each). The sequence came from a man between 50 and 75 years old who received an inactivated influenza vaccine. In nucleotides, the CDR3 is TGCAGTGCTAGAAGAGGGGACCCGGACGAGCAGTACTTC. Protein: CSARRGDPDEQYF.